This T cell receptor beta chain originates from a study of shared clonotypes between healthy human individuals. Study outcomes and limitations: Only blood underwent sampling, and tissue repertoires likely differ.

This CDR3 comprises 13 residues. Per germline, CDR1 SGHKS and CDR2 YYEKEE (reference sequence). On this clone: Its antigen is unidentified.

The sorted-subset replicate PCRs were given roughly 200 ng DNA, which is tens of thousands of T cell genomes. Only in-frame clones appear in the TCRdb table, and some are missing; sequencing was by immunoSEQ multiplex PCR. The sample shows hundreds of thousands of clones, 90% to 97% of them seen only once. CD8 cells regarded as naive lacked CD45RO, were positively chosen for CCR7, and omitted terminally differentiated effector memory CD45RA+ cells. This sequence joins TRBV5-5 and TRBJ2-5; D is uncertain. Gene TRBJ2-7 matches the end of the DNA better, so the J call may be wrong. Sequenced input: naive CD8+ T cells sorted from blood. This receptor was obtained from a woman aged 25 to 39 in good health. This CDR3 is CASGMLESYEQYF. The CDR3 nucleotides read TGTGCCAGCGGCATGCTAGAGTCCTACGAGCAGTACTTC.